The T cell receptor (beta chain) described here comes from a study of shared clonotypes between healthy human individuals. The CDR3 spans 11 residues. The V gene lost 5 bases and the J gene lost 2 bases, with 4 bases spanning the gap. Per the germline V gene, CDR1 is MNHEY and CDR2 is SVGAGI. Per sorted-subset replicate PCR, input was approximately 200 ng DNA, representing around 30,000 T cell genomes. Clones were sequenced by immunoSEQ multiplex PCR, and TCRdb holds only the in-frame ones, with some missing. Among around 200,000 clones, over 50% were seen once, and the ten largest hold about 10%. The sequence was collected from a man aged 25 to 40 in good health. Sequenced material: memory CD4+ T cells sorted from blood. Subset: CD45RA-negative fraction. The chain carries TRBV6-5 and TRBJ2-7; D is unclear. The CDR3 sequence: CASSGPYEQYF. The CDR3 DNA reads TGTGCCAGCAGTGGACCCTACGAGCAGTACTTC.